The next 29 T cell receptor beta chains were all read from a single sample in a study of CD8+CD57+ T cells in acquired aplastic anemia. Genomic DNA acted as the template from which TCR beta VDJ combination and CDR3 sequence profiling were carried out. TCRdb called the reads again in MiXCR, with one record for every CDR3 protein. The repertoire holds under 250,000 distinct CDR3 sequences, with 45% to 50% as singletons. Selection for sequencing was limited to patients who had shown CD8+CD57+ cell expansion by flow cytometry. Sequenced input: sorted CD4+, CD8+, or CD8+CD57+ T cells (not recorded which) from PBMCs. The source of these receptors is a human donor with aplastic anemia.

The chain carries TRBV11-1 and TRBJ1-1, with 9 bases that match TRBD1. Per germline, CDR1 SGHAT and CDR2 FQDESV (reference sequence). The CDR3 spans 13 residues. V lost 7 bases, J lost 5 bases, and 5 bases stayed unmatched. Written as DNA, the CDR3 is TGTGCCAGCACCACTGGACAGGGGACTGAAGCTTTCTTT. Translation: CASTTGQGTEAFF.

The chain couples TRBV7-9 to TRBJ1-2; a possible D gene is TRBD1 (5 bases). CDR1 SEHNR and CDR2 FQNEAQ come from the germline V gene (reference sequence). The CDR3 runs 14 residues. Trimming cost V 3 bases and J 2 bases, with 10 bases left between them. The CDR3 bases are TGTGCCAGCAGCTTGGGGGAAGCGAACTATGGCTACACCTTC. As protein: CASSLGEANYGYTF.

The rearrangement links TRBV20-1 to TRBJ2-7; 9 bases line up with TRBD1. Trimming at V came to 3 bases and at J to 1 base, leaving 10 bases not matched to a gene. CDR3 length equals 16 residues. CDR1 is DFQATT, CDR2 SNEGSKA, per germline (reference sequence). This CDR3 reads CSASSVGTGPSYEQYF. CDR3 bases: TGCAGTGCTAGCAGCGTTGGGACAGGGCCTTCCTACGAGCAGTACTTC.

This clonotype was seen a few times. The V and J genes are TRBV27 and TRBJ2-3, with TRBD2 as a possible D gene (6 bases). Trimming left V 3 bases short and J 3 bases short, with 16 bases between. Germline V gives CDR1 MNHEY, CDR2 SMNVEV (reference sequence). The CDR3 runs 16 residues. The CDR3 DNA is TGTGCCAGCAGTTTGGGCGGGACTCCACGGACAGATACGCAGTATTTT. This encodes CASSLGGTPRTDTQYF.

This rearrangement joins TRBV19 to TRBJ1-1; D remains ambiguous. The CDR3 consists of 13 residues. V lost 5 bases and J lost 7, with 14 bases in between. The germline V gene encodes CDR1 LNHDA and CDR2 SQIVND (reference sequence). The CDR3: CASSPPDGGEAFF. The CDR3 coding sequence is TGTGCCAGTAGTCCCCCGGACGGCGGTGAAGCTTTCTTT.

This clonotype was seen only once. This chain links TRBV9 with TRBJ2-5, with D tentatively TRBD2 (5 bases). With 3 bases removed from V and 1 base from J, the gap between germline ends came to 10 bases. The germline gives CDR1 SGDLS, CDR2 YYNGEE. The CDR3 covers 14 residues. The CDR3: CASSAGGGQETQYF. DNA for the CDR3: TGTGCCAGCAGCGCGGGCGGAGGCCAAGAGACCCAGTACTTC.

There are many counts of this clonotype. This chain links TRBV9 with TRBJ1-1, with a tentative D call TRBD1 (6 bases). Looked up from germline, CDR1 is SGDLS and CDR2 is YYNGEE. The length of the CDR3 is 14 residues. Deletions cut 3 bases from V and 0 bases from J, with 9 bases between. CDR3 DNA sequence: TGTGCCAGCAGCGGGGGGCAGTTGAACACTGAAGCTTTCTTT. Protein product: CASSGGQLNTEAFF.

Many counts were recorded for this clonotype. J is TRBJ2-1 and V is TRBV5-6; D gene ambiguous. The germline V gene has CDR1 SGHDT and CDR2 YYEEEE. V was pared by 3 bases and J by 1 base, with 14 bases between. The length of the CDR3 is 16 residues. The CDR3 protein is CASSSRPSRSYNEQFF. Written as DNA, the CDR3 is TGTGCCAGCAGCTCCCGCCCATCGAGGTCCTACAATGAGCAGTTCTTC.

This sequence joins TRBV20-1 and TRBJ2-1; perhaps TRBD2 as D (6 bases). The V gene's germline CDR1 is DFQATT and CDR2 SNEGSKA (reference sequence). Deletions cut 1 base from V and 2 bases from J, with 12 bases between. The CDR3 contains 15 residues. The CDR3 sequence is CSARGGGVAYNEQFF. The CDR3 coding sequence is TGCAGTGCTAGAGGCGGCGGGGTAGCCTACAATGAGCAGTTCTTC.

This chain joins TRBV7-9 and TRBJ1-1, with TRBD1 matching 7 bases. V lost 2 bases to trimming and J lost 1 base; unmatched junction nucleotides: 7. CDR1 is SEHNR and CDR2 is FQNEAQ in the germline V gene (reference sequence). The CDR3 loop spans 16 amino acids. In DNA form, the CDR3 reads TGTGCCAGCAGCTTAATGTTTAGACAGGGGAACACTGAAGCTTTCTTT. Its protein product is CASSLMFRQGNTEAFF.

At least ten counts were recorded for this clonotype. The gene calls are TRBV20-1 and TRBJ2-7, with no clear D. The CDR3 covers 13 residues. The V and J ends lost 4 bases and 0 bases respectively, with 10 bases between them. CDR1 and CDR2 (germline): DFQATT, SNEGSKA (reference sequence). In nucleotides, the CDR3 is TGCAGTGCTAAAAGAGGTAGCTCCTACGAGCAGTACTTC. This translates into CSAKRGSSYEQYF.

The genes are TRBV24-1 and TRBJ2-7; TRBD2 agrees at 7 bases. CDR3 size: 12 residues. V dropped 10 bases and J dropped 0; count of bases not matched to a gene: 2. CDR1 and CDR2 (germline): KGHDR, SFDVKD. CDR3 in amino acids: CATGGGSYEQYF. The CDR3 DNA sequence: TGTGCCACTGGCGGGGGCTCCTACGAGCAGTACTTC.

This clonotype has a count of ten or more. The junction shows a germline mismatch at one end, possibly a read error. V usage is TRBV29-1 and J usage is TRBJ2-3; D is ambiguous. This CDR3 contains 13 residues. Germline CDR1 reads SQVTM; CDR2 reads ANQGSEA. DNA for the CDR3: TGCAGCGTCGAAGACATACTCACAGATACGCAGTATTTT. It specifies CSVEDILTDTQYF.

The chain combines TRBV7-6 with TRBJ2-7, with D possibly TRBD1 on 5 matching bases. The V gene lost 5 bases and the J gene lost 6 bases, with 14 bases spanning the gap. Germline CDR1 and CDR2: SGHVS and FNYEAQ. There are 13 residues in the CDR3. CDR3 DNA sequence: TGTGCCAGCAGCCAAGACAGTCAAAGCGAGCAGTACTTC. This codes for CASSQDSQSEQYF.

V and J are TRBV7-9 and TRBJ1-2; 7 bases align to TRBD1. After removal of 3 bases from V and 1 base from J, the junction contained 5 bases not matched to a gene. CDR1 is SEHNR, CDR2 FQNEAQ, per germline (reference sequence). This CDR3 contains 15 residues. Here the CDR3 reads CASSFGTANNYGYTF. CDR3 sequence (DNA): TGTGCCAGCAGCTTCGGGACAGCGAATAACTATGGCTACACCTTC.

The sample holds a few counts of this clonotype. The rearrangement links TRBV6-4 to TRBJ2-7; D gene uncertain. V dropped 5 bases and J dropped 0 bases, with 11 bases sitting between them. The CDR3 totals 14 residues. Germline V gives CDR1 MRHNA, CDR2 SNTAGT. The CDR3 DNA sequence: TGTGCCAGCAGTTCCCCGGAGAGCTCCTACGAGCAGTACTTC. It encodes CASSSPESSYEQYF.

This clonotype was picked up many times. The V call is TRBV13, the J call TRBJ1-6; D possibly corresponds to TRBD1 (6 bases). The CDR3 has 15 residues. V was trimmed by 0 bases and J by 6 bases, leaving 9 bases between them. The V gene's germline CDR1 is PRHDT and CDR2 FYEKMQ (reference sequence). The CDR3 loop is CASSLGRGGNSPLHF. In nucleotides, the CDR3 is TGTGCCAGCAGCTTAGGACGAGGGGGTAATTCACCCCTCCACTTT.

Remarks on this clonotype: A much larger clonotype is one base distant, so this may be a read error. This rearrangement joins TRBV7-6 to TRBJ2-1; a weak D match, TRBD2 (6 bases). The germline V and J ends were trimmed by 5 bases and 6 bases, with 20 bases remaining between them. CDR1 is SGHVS, CDR2 FNYEAQ, per germline. This CDR3 spans 16 amino acids. For the CDR3, the DNA is TGTGCCAGCAGCCCCCCCCTGCGGGGTGGCTTCAATGAGCAGTTCTTC. As protein: CASSPPLRGGFNEQFF.

V is TRBV9 and J is TRBJ2-7; 8 positions match TRBD1. CDR3 size: 15 residues. CDR1 SGDLS and CDR2 YYNGEE come from the germline V gene. The V and J ends lost 5 bases and 3 bases, in that order; junction bases with no gene match: 10. The CDR3 region is CASSEGRDRNYEQYF. The CDR3 DNA follows: TGTGCCAGCAGTGAAGGCCGGGACAGGAACTACGAGCAGTACTTC.

Note on this clonotype: At one end, the junction sequence differs from germline, possibly due to a read error. This chain links TRBV9 with TRBJ1-1; the D gene is possibly TRBD1 (5 bases). This CDR3 region has 13 residues. Germline V CDR1 and CDR2: SGDLS, YYNGEE. The CDR3, as DNA: TGTGCCAGCGGCGCTCCAGGGAACACTGAAGCTTTCTTC. Translated, it gives CASGAPGNTEAFF.

Of note for this clonotype: A read error is likely, as this CDR3 ends without the conserved phenylalanine or tryptophan. The rearrangement links TRBV7-9 to TRBJ2-3, with TRBD2 matching 9 bases. CDR1 and CDR2 from the germline V gene are SEHNR and FQNEAQ (reference sequence). This CDR3 is built from 17 residues. V gave up 4 bases and J gave up 6 bases; unmatched junction bases: 14. DNA of the CDR3: TGTGCCAGCAGCTGGGGACTTGGCGGGGGGGTAGGGGATACGCAGTATCTT. It encodes CASSWGLGGGVGDTQYL.

This clonotype was observed a few times. The conserved phenylalanine or tryptophan normally closing the CDR3 is absent here, so this likely arose from a read error. The rearrangement joins TRBV6-5 to TRBJ2-7, with 10 bases identical to TRBD1. The ends lost 5 bases at V and 1 base at J; junction bases unmatched: 5. Germline V lookup: CDR1 MNHEY, CDR2 SVGAGI. This CDR3 contains 15 residues. CDR3 residues: CASSTRDRGSYEQYS. The CDR3 DNA is TGTGCCAGCAGTACCCGGGACAGGGGATCCTACGAGCAGTACTCC.

The chain is built from TRBV12-3 or TRBV12-4 and TRBJ1-2; D gene uncertain. The CDR3 contains 13 residues. Deletions cut 7 bases from V and 8 bases from J, with 17 bases between. The CDR3 bases are TGTGCCAGCACCCCTCACTTGGCATGGGGCTACACCTTC. This translates into CASTPHLAWGYTF.

The V gene is TRBV20-1, the J gene TRBJ2-1; 7 bases match TRBD1. J lost 2 bases, V lost 5 bases, and 3 bases had no gene match. The germline V gene encodes CDR1 DFQATT and CDR2 SNEGSKA (reference sequence). The CDR3 is 13 amino acids. The CDR3 DNA reads TGCAGTGCTCCGGGACAGACCTACAATGAGCAGTTCTTC. It specifies CSAPGQTYNEQFF.

This clonotype occurred many times. The J gene is TRBJ1-1, the V gene TRBV20-1; D unclear. Germline loops: CDR1 DFQATT, CDR2 SNEGSKA (reference sequence). CDR3 length: 12 residues. V was pared by 3 bases and J by 4 bases, with 9 bases between. The CDR3 DNA sequence: TGCAGTGCTAGGTTCAGTGGCACTGAAGCTTTCTTT. This encodes CSARFSGTEAFF.

This clonotype was counted many times. The J gene is TRBJ2-7, the V gene TRBV6-5; TRBD1 agrees at 7 bases. The CDR3 totals 14 residues. The V gene's germline CDR1 is MNHEY and CDR2 SVGAGI. V gave up 7 bases and J gave up 2 bases; unmatched junction bases: 8. The CDR3 loop reads CASTGTGATYEQYF. The CDR3 DNA follows: TGTGCCAGCACCGGAACAGGGGCCACCTACGAGCAGTACTTC.

This chain links TRBV2 with TRBJ1-6, with D possibly being TRBD1 (5 bases). Looked up from germline, CDR1 is SNHLY and CDR2 is FYNNEI. This CDR3 has 14 amino acids. The V end was cut by 6 bases, the J end by 6 bases, with 12 bases between. For the CDR3, the DNA is TGTGCCAGCAGGCCATGGGACGGTAATTCACCCCTCCACTTT. This encodes CASRPWDGNSPLHF.

The genes are TRBV15 and TRBJ1-3, with a possible D match to TRBD1 (5 bases). V lost 0 bases and J lost 10, with 13 bases in between. Germline V gene lookup returns CDR1 LNHNV and CDR2 YYDKDF (reference sequence). This CDR3 comprises 14 residues. CDR3 sequence: CATSRDRRADTIYF. The CDR3 DNA follows: TGTGCCACCAGCAGAGATCGCAGGGCGGATACCATATATTTT.

Ten or more counts support this clonotype. This chain links TRBV7-3 with TRBJ2-3; 10 positions agree with TRBD2. This CDR3 has 16 amino acids. V gave up 1 base and J gave up 2 bases; unmatched junction bases: 3. Germline V gene lookup returns CDR1 SGHTA and CDR2 FQGTGA. The chain's CDR3 is CASSLRGLADTDTQYF. The CDR3 DNA sequence: TGTGCCAGCAGCTTAAGAGGACTAGCGGACACAGATACGCAGTATTTT. Full variable domain (remainder filled in from reference TRBV7-3 and TRBJ2-3): GAGVSQTPSNKVTEKGKYVELRCDPISGHTALYWYRQSLGQGPEFLIYFQGTGAADDSGLPNDRFFAVRPEGSVSTLKIQRTERGDSAVYLCASSLRGLADTDTQYFGPGTRLTVL.